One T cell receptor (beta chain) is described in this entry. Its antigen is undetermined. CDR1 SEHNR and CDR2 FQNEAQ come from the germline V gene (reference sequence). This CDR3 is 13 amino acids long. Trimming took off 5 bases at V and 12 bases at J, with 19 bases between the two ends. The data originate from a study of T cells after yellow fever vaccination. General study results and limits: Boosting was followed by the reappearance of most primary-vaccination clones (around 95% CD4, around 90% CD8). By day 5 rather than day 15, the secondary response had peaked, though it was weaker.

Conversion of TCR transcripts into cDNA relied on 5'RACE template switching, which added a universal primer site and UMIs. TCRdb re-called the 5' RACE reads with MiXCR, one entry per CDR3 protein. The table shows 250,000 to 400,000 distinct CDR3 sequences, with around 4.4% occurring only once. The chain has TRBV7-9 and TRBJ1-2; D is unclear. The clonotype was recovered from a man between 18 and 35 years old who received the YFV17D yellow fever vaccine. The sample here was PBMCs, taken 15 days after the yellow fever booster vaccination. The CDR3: CASSLTQEFPDTF. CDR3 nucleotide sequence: TGTGCCAGCAGCCTAACCCAGGAGTTCCCGGACACCTTC.